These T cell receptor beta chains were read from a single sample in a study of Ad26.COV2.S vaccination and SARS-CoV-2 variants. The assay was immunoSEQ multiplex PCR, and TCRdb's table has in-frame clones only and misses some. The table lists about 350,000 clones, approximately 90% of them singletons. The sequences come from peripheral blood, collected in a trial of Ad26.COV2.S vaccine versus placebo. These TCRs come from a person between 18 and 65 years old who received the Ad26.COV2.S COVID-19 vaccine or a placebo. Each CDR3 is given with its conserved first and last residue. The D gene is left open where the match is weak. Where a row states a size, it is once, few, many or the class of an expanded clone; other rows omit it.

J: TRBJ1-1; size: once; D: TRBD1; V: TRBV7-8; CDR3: CASSFSTGTGFEAFF; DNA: TGTGCCAGCAGCTTCTCTACCGGGACAGGGTTTGAAGCTTTCTTT
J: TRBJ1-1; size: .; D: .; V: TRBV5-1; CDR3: CASSFGGPVTEAFF; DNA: TGCGCCAGCAGCTTTGGGGGGCCGGTCACTGAAGCTTTCTTT
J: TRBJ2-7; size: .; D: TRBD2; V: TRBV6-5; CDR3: CASSSRLAGEYEQYF; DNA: TGTGCCAGCAGTTCAAGACTAGCGGGAGAATACGAGCAGTACTTC
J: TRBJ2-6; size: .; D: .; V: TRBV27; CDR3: CASSPLGGANVLTF; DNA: TGTGCCAGCAGTCCCCTCGGTGGGGCCAACGTCCTGACTTTC
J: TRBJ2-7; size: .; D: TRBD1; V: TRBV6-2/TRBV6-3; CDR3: CASSLNRDSLDYEQYF; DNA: TGTGCCAGCAGTCTGAACCGGGACAGCCTCGACTACGAGCAGTACTTC
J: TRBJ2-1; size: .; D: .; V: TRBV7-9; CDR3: CASSPQAGQKYNEQFF; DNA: TGTGCCAGCAGCCCCCAGGCGGGACAGAAATACAATGAGCAGTTCTTC
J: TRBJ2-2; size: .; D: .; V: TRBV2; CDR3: CASSGEGGHNTGELFF; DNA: TGTGCCAGCAGTGGAGAGGGGGGGCACAACACCGGGGAGCTGTTTTTT
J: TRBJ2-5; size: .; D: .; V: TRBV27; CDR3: CASGTWLEETQYF; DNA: TGTGCCAGCGGGACTTGGCTTGAAGAGACCCAGTACTTC
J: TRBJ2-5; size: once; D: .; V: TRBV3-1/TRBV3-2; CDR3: CASSQGQEETQYF; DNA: TGTGCCAGCAGCCAAGGGCAGGAAGAGACCCAGTACTTC
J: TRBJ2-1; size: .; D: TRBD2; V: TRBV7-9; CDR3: CASSLGSGRANNEQFF; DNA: TGTGCCAGCAGCTTAGGTTCCGGGAGGGCTAACAATGAGCAGTTCTTC
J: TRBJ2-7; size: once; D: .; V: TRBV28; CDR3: CASSPYESGEHEQYF; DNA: TGTGCCAGCAGTCCATATGAATCAGGGGAGCACGAGCAGTACTTC